These 18 T cell receptor beta chains came from one sample sequenced in a study of blood T cell repertoires in COVID-19 (dated by TCRdb to about 2020). Receptors were amplified or captured by the immunoSEQ multiplex PCR assay. TCRdb took over this immuneACCESS table, retaining in-frame rearrangements with V and J assigned. Such tables are incomplete; in checked studies, under half of the missing clones stem from an unresolved V gene, and the remainder is unexplained. The sample records roughly 130,000 clones, about four fifths of which are singletons. The ten top clones hold about 15% of the sample. The sample taken for sequencing was peripheral blood. These receptors originate from a woman aged 45-59 years with acute or convalescent COVID-19.

This rearrangement joins TRBV5-1 to TRBJ1-2; tentatively, D is TRBD1 (5 bases). V dropped 5 bases and J dropped 6 bases, with 14 bases sitting between them. Germline values: CDR1 SGHRS, CDR2 YFSETQ. This CDR3 is 13 amino acids long. The CDR3 nucleotides read TGCGCCAGCAGATATCAGGGAACTGATGGCTACACCTTC. It yields the protein CASRYQGTDGYTF.

The chain recombines TRBV4-1 with TRBJ1-1, with 9 bases that match TRBD1. Trimming removed 1 base from V and 1 base from J; junction bases left unmatched: 4. Germline-derived CDR1 and CDR2 are MGHRA and YSYEKL. The CDR3 consists of 16 residues. The CDR3: CASSQGQGVQNTEAFF. The CDR3 DNA reads TGCGCCAGCAGCCAAGGACAGGGGGTACAGAACACTGAAGCTTTCTTT.

This chain links TRBV7-9 with TRBJ1-1, with D maybe TRBD1 (5 bases). V was cut by 10 bases and J by 2 bases, with 11 bases left in between. The V gene's germline CDR1 is SEHNR and CDR2 FQNEAQ (reference sequence). CDR3 size: 12 residues. As DNA, the CDR3 is TGTGCCACCTCGACAGCAAACACTGAAGCTTTCTTT. Protein sequence: CATSTANTEAFF.

The chain has TRBV23-1 and TRBJ1-5; perhaps TRBD1 as D (6 bases). TRBV23-1 is reported as an ORF; its role is uncertain. This CDR3 has 19 residues. Trimming removed 0 bases at V and 2 bases at J, with 20 bases between. This CDR3 is CASSQSFRGRGGCNQPQHF. CDR3 nucleotides: TGCGCCAGCAGTCAATCATTCAGAGGCCGGGGGGGCTGCAATCAGCCCCAGCATTTT.

V gene TRBV5-1 combines with J gene TRBJ1-1, with D possibly being TRBD1 (5 bases). Germline V gene sequence: CDR1 SGHRS, CDR2 YFSETQ. V lost 0 bases to trimming and J lost 3 bases, with 21 bases between them. CDR3 size: 18 residues. The DNA for the CDR3 is TGCGCCAGCAGCTTGGGAGCTTCGAATCAGGGATTTGACACTGAAGCTTTCTTT. Its translation: CASSLGASNQGFDTEAFF.

This clone has just a few counts. This chain joins TRBV5-8 and TRBJ1-6, with TRBD1 identical over 10 bases. The CDR3 has 14 residues. J lost 11 bases, V lost 0 bases, and 2 bases had no gene match. The germline V gene has CDR1 SGHTS and CDR2 YDEGEE. DNA of the CDR3: TGTGCCAGCAGCTTGGGACAGGGGGCTACACCCCTCCACTTT. This codes for CASSLGQGATPLHF.

The genes are TRBV19 and TRBJ1-2; D remains ambiguous. V gave up 5 bases and J gave up 3 bases, with 7 bases separating them. CDR3 length: 12 amino acids. Germline CDR1 and CDR2: LNHDA and SQIVND (reference sequence). The CDR3: CASSPGHYGYTF. The DNA for the CDR3 is TGTGCCAGTAGTCCGGGTCACTATGGCTACACCTTC.

To note about this clone: This may be a read error, as it is one base from a much larger clone. The chain uses TRBV5-5 and TRBJ2-2; no firm D call. Between the trimmed V and J ends, which lost 4 bases and 1 base, there was a span of 2 bases. The CDR3 contains 12 residues. CDR1 SGHKS and CDR2 YYEKEE come from the germline V gene (reference sequence). CDR3 loop: CASSLNTGELFF. CDR3 nucleotides: TGTGCCAGCAGCCTGAACACCGGGGAGCTGTTTTTT.

This clone was recorded a few times. This chain connects TRBV5-1 to TRBJ2-2; D gene uncertain. Trimming took off 3 bases at V and 2 bases at J, with 14 bases between the two ends. This CDR3 region has 16 residues. CDR1 SGHRS and CDR2 YFSETQ come from the germline V gene. CDR3 nucleotides: TGCGCCAGCAGCTCCCTTAAAGCTCAAAACACCGGGGAGCTGTTTTTT. This encodes CASSSLKAQNTGELFF.

The V call is TRBV19, the J call TRBJ2-7; 9 bases fit TRBD1. The V segment lost 6 bases and the J segment 3 bases; nucleotides outside the gene matches: 6. The CDR3 runs to 14 residues. Germline V CDR1 and CDR2: LNHDA, SQIVND (reference sequence). The CDR3 nucleotides are TGTGCCAGTAGAAAGGGACAGGGCGACTACGAGCAGTACTTC. Translated, it gives CASRKGQGDYEQYF.

About this clone itself: Sequence at one end of the junction differs from germline and may be a read error. This rearrangement joins TRBV2 to TRBJ2-3; the D gene is possibly TRBD1 (5 bases). Germline lookup yields CDR1 SNHLY and CDR2 FYNNEI. CDR3 size: 14 residues. CDR3 nucleotides: TGTGCCAGCAGTGAACAGGGTGGCACAAATACGCAGTATTTT. This translates into CASSEQGGTNTQYF. Complete variable domain (other parts from reference TRBV2 and TRBJ2-3): EPEVTQTPSHQVTQMGQEVILRCVPISNHLYFYWYRQILGQKVEFLVSFYNNEISEKSEIFDDQFSVERPDGSNFTLKIRSTKLEDSAMYFCASSEQGGTNTQYFGPGTRLTVL.

V and J are TRBV6-1 and TRBJ2-3, with 7 bases fitting TRBD2. Germline loops: CDR1 MNHNS, CDR2 SASEGT. V shed 6 bases, J shed 4 bases, and the junction held 4 bases outside the gene matches. The CDR3 consists of 13 residues. The CDR3 bases are TGTGCCAGCAGCGGGGGGAGACCAGATACGCAGTATTTT. Amino acid sequence: CASSGGRPDTQYF.

This clone was detected only once. The chain combines TRBV2 with TRBJ2-1; unclear D gene. Trimming cost V 1 base and J 9 bases, with 7 bases left between them. Germline V gives CDR1 SNHLY, CDR2 FYNNEI. The CDR3 consists of 12 residues. The CDR3 region is CASSEGVAEQFF. The CDR3 DNA reads as TGTGCCAGCAGTGAAGGAGTAGCTGAGCAGTTCTTC.

This chain connects TRBV25-1 to TRBJ2-2, with 9 bases matching TRBD1. The junction had 4 bases not matched to a gene; V was cut back by 7 bases and J by 7 bases. The CDR3 length is 13 residues. Germline V gene data show CDR1 as MGHDK and CDR2 as SYGVNS. The CDR3 bases are TGTGCCAGCACGGGACAGGGCTTCGGGGAGCTGTTTTTT. Translated: CASTGQGFGELFF.

The chain combines TRBV9 with TRBJ2-3; 7 bases are shared with TRBD2. V dropped 4 bases and J dropped 4; count of bases not matched to a gene: 12. Germline-derived CDR1 and CDR2 are SGDLS and YYNGEE. There are 16 residues in the CDR3. The CDR3 region has the DNA TGTGCCAGCAGCCCGAGGGATCGGGGAGGGGCAGATACGCAGTATTTT. Translated: CASSPRDRGGADTQYF.

The chain carries TRBV19 and TRBJ1-5, with 10 bases identical to TRBD1. The V segment lost 0 bases and the J segment 6 bases; nucleotides outside the gene matches: 2. The CDR3 runs 15 residues. Germline loops: CDR1 LNHDA, CDR2 SQIVND (reference sequence). CDR3: CASSIEDRGAQPQHF. CDR3 DNA sequence: TGTGCCAGTAGTATAGAGGACAGGGGGGCTCAGCCCCAGCATTTT.

This chain joins TRBV3-1 (or the pseudogene TRBV3-2) and TRBJ2-4; D may be TRBD2 (7 bases). Looked up from germline, CDR1 is LGHDT and CDR2 is YNNKEL (reference sequence). The CDR3 extends over 18 amino acids. Trimming took off 4 bases at V and 2 bases at J, with 21 bases between the two ends. The CDR3 is CASSLPTLRGLTKNIQYF. CDR3 bases: TGTGCCAGCAGCCTTCCCACCCTCAGGGGACTAACCAAAAACATTCAGTACTTC.

V and J are TRBV30 and TRBJ1-2, with TRBD1 matching 9 bases. Germline V gives CDR1 GTSNPN, CDR2 SVGIG (reference sequence). CDR3 length equals 16 residues. With 2 bases clipped from V and 7 bases from J, the junction kept 14 bases outside the gene matches. As DNA, the CDR3 is TGTGCCTGGAGTTCCCCAGGGTGGGGACAGGGCAGTGGCTACACCTTC. Amino acid sequence: CAWSSPGWGQGSGYTF.